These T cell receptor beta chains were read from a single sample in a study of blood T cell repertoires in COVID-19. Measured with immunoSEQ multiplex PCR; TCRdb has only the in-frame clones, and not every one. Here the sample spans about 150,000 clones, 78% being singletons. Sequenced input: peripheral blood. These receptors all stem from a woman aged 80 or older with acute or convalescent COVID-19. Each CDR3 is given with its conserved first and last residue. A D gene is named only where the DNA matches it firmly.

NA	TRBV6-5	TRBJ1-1	CASARTAGTTSEAFF
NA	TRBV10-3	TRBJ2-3	CAISEGAGGTDTQYF
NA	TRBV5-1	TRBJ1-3	CASSRGSGNTIYF
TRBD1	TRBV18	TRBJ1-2	CASSRDREEGYTF
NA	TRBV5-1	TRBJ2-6	CASSSSSGANVLTF
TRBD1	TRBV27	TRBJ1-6	CASSLRRQGTGYNSPLHF
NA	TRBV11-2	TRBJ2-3	CASSLSPSPDTQYF
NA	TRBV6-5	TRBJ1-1	CASTPGAGVGTEAFF
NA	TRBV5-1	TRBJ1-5	CASSFNSNQPQHF
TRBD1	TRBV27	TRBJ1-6	CASSKTGGEVSPLHF
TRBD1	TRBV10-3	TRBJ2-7	CAISRQGTEQYF
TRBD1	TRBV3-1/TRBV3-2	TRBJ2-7	CASSPALRDRRSSYEQYF
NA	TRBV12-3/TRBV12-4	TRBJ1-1	CASSRRGVTEAFF
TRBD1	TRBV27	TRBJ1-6	CASSQRGRKSYNSPLHF
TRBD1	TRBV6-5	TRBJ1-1	CASSYDRGWTEAFF
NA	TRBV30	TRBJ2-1	CAWSSRSSYNEQFF
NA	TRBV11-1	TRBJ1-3	CASSFFGQSGNTIYF
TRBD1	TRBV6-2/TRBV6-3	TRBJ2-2	CASSRRTGQNTGELFF
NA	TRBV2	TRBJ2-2	CASSSRGELFF
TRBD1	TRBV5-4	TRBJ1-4	CASSLGGTGGEKLFF
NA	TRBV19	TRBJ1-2	CASSGRAYGYTF
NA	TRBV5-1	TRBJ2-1	CASAPLPPYNEQFF
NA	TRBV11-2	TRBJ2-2	CASSMRTGYGAGELFF
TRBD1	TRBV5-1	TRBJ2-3	CASSLRQGADTQYF
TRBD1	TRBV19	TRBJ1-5	CASSGTGDQPQHF
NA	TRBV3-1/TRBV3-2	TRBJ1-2	CASSPGAGGYTF